This T cell receptor (beta chain) derives from a study of T-cell reconstitution after alpha-beta-depleted transplantation in children. Germline lookup yields CDR1 SQVTM and CDR2 ANQGSEA. V was pared by 3 bases and J by 1 base, with 6 bases between. The CDR3 runs 13 residues. This clonotype was picked up many times. Unique molecular identifiers were built into the TCRbeta library. A single record per CDR3 protein comes from TCRdb applying MiXCR to the PCR reads. The table has 500,000 to 600,000 distinct CDR3 sequences, approximately 32% seen once. The sample was PBMCs from the stem cell graft donor, taken from the stem cell graft. The gene calls are TRBV29-1 and TRBJ2-2, with D possibly being TRBD1 (6 bases). The clonotype was recovered from a human donor who donated a stem cell graft to a child with aplastic anemia. CDR3 coding DNA: TGCAGCGTTGACAGGGGGAACACCGGGGAGCTGTTTTTT. Amino acids: CSVDRGNTGELFF.